This TCR beta chain was observed in a study of OX40 agonist ivuxolimab in advanced cancers. Points from the study as a whole: Some of the lowest clonal expansion was seen in partial responders at 0.1-3.0 mg/kg.

About this clone: Its antigen is not identified.

The CDR3 sequence is 16 residues long. Germline-derived CDR1 and CDR2 are SGHTA and FQGNSA. Deletions cut 1 base from V and 0 bases from J, with 10 bases between. The data were produced by immunoSEQ multiplex PCR, yet TCRdb's version contains in-frame clones alone and is incomplete. This repertoire shows roughly 5,700 clones, 90% found once; its top ten account for 35% to 40%. The sequencing used CD4+ or CD8+ T cells sorted from blood, collected in a trial of the OX40 agonist ivuxolimab. The source is an adult with an advanced solid tumor such as melanoma, head and neck, liver or kidney cancer. V gene TRBV7-2 combines with J gene TRBJ2-1, with D perhaps TRBD1 or TRBD2 (5 bases each). The CDR3 region is CASSLVGDPSYNEQFF. The CDR3 DNA reads as TGTGCCAGCAGCTTAGTTGGGGACCCCTCCTACAATGAGCAGTTCTTC.